This T cell receptor (beta chain) was obtained from a study of patients and donors after allogeneic stem cell transplantation. The germline V and J ends were trimmed by 1 base and 5 bases, with 5 bases remaining between them. CDR1 is SGHRS, CDR2 YFSETQ, per germline. The CDR3 is made up of 12 amino acids. TCRdb called the RT-PCR reads again in MiXCR, with one record for every CDR3 protein. Here the sample spans more than 850,000 distinct CDR3 sequences, 15% to 20% being singletons. This clonotype came up a few times. The chain has TRBV5-1 and TRBJ2-3; no firm D call. The TCR sequence derives from a human donor who was either an allogeneic HSCT recipient or a stem cell or donor lymphocyte infusion donor (not recorded which). It is not recorded whose cells these are; they may come from a transplant donor. Sequencing was carried out using blood, either unsorted or a sorted T cell fraction (not recorded which). CDR3 sequence (DNA): TGCGCCAGCAGCTTGTATCTAGATACGCAGTATTTT. This sequence encodes CASSLYLDTQYF.